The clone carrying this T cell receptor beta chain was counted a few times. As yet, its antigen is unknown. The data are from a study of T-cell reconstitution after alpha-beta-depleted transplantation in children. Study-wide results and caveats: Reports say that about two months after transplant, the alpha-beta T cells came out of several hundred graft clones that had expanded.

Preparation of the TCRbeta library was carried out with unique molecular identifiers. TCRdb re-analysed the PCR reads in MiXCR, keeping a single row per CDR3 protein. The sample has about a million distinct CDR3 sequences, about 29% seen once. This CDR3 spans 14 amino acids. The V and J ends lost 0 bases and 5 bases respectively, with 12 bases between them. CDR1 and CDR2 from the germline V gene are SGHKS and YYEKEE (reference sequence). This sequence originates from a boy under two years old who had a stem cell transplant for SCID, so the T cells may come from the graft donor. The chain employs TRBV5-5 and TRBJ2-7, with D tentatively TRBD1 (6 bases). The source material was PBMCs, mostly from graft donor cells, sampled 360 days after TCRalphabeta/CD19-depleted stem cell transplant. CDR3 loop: CASSLGRGTHEQYF. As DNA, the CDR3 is TGTGCCAGCAGCTTGGGCAGGGGAACCCACGAGCAGTACTTC.